This TCR beta chain came from a study of shared clonotypes between healthy human individuals. Sequencing was performed with immunoSEQ multiplex PCR; in TCRdb, only in-frame clones are kept and a portion is missing. The sample shows some 2 million clones, approximately 94% of them seen only once. This CDR3 has 14 amino acids. Germline V gene data show CDR1 as SGHRS and CDR2 as YFSETQ. Trimming shortened V by 2 bases and J by 2 bases, and 10 bases separated the two germline ends. As defined, naive CD8 cells were CD45RO-negative and positively selected for CCR7, with terminally differentiated effector memory CD45RA+ cells excluded. Comments on this clone: Other DNA sequences from this sample encode an identical CDR3 as well.

This chain connects TRBV5-1 to TRBJ1-1; TRBD1 is a possible D gene (6 bases). The sequencing sample was made of naive CD8+ T cells sorted from blood. The receptor comes from a man aged 18 to 30 in good health. In DNA, the CDR3 is TGCGCCAGCAGCTTCAGGGGCCCTAACACTGAAGCTTTCTTT. This gives the protein CASSFRGPNTEAFF.